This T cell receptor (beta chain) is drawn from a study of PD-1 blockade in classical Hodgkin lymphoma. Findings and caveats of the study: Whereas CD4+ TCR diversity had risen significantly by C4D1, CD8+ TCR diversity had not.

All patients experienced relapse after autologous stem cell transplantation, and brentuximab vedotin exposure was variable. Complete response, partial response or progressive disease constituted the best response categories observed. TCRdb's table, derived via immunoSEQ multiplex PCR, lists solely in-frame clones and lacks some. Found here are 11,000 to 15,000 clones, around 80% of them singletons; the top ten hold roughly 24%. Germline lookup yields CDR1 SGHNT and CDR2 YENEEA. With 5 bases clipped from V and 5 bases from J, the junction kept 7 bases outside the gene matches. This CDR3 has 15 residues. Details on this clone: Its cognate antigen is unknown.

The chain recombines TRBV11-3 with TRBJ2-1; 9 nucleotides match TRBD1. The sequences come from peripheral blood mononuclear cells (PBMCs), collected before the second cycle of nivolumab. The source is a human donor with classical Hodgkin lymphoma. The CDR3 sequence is CASSHRDRDHNEQFF. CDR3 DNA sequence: TGTGCCAGCAGCCACCGGGACAGGGACCACAATGAGCAGTTCTTC.